What follows is one TCR beta chain and its context. The Seattle site enrolled patients during active infection and followed them longitudinally. Method: immunoSEQ multiplex PCR; TCRdb's copy keeps in-frame clones and lacks some. The data contain 70,000 or so clones, 65% to 85% of them singletons. From germline, CDR1 is SNHLY and CDR2 FYNNEI. The germline V and J ends were trimmed by 5 bases and 5 bases, with 21 bases remaining between them. The CDR3 loop spans 16 amino acids. The source of the sample is a study of blood T cell repertoires in COVID-19. Across the whole study: Both acute and convalescent COVID-19 samples were obtained from the United States, Italy and Spain. From T cells, B-cell-depleted T cells, or PBMCs came the material, which was cDNA or gDNA.

The TCR sequence derives from a man in his sixties with COVID-19, enrolled during active disease. The chain uses TRBV2 and TRBJ1-2, with D possibly matching TRBD1 (5 bases). Sequencing was performed on peripheral blood. This chain's CDR3 is CASSSRGEGLPYGYTF. The CDR3, as DNA: TGTGCCAGCAGTTCCCGAGGTGAGGGACTGCCTTATGGCTACACCTTC. The full variable domain, completed using reference TRBV2 and TRBJ1-2, is EPEVTQTPSHQVTQMGQEVILRCVPISNHLYFYWYRQILGQKVEFLVSFYNNEISEKSEIFDDQFSVERPDGSNFTLKIRSTKLEDSAMYFCASSSRGEGLPYGYTFGSGTRLTVV.